This TCR beta chain was sequenced in a study of cytomegalovirus exposure and HLA in healthy donors. Study-level results: Per published accounts, TCR beta sequences correctly predicted the HLA-A and HLA-B alleles of most subjects.

There are a few counts of this clone. As yet, its antigen is unknown. Healthy individuals who donated bone marrow served as the donors. This CDR3 is 15 amino acids long. CDR1 is SGHRS, CDR2 YFSETQ, per germline. V was clipped by 4 bases and J by 7 bases; unmatched bases: 12. PCR primers comprised 60 Vbeta and 13 Jbeta primers. The data were produced by immunoSEQ multiplex PCR, yet TCRdb's version contains in-frame clones alone and is incomplete. The data hold more than 85,000 clones, with about three quarters observed a single time. The specimen was PBMCs. This TCR was recovered from a woman in her 30s in good health and CMV-seronegative. The V and J genes are TRBV5-1 and TRBJ1-2; 8 bases fit TRBD1. Here the CDR3 DNA reads TGCGCCAGCAGCCCCGGAGCGACAGGGGCAAGTGGCTACACCTTC. As protein: CASSPGATGASGYTF.